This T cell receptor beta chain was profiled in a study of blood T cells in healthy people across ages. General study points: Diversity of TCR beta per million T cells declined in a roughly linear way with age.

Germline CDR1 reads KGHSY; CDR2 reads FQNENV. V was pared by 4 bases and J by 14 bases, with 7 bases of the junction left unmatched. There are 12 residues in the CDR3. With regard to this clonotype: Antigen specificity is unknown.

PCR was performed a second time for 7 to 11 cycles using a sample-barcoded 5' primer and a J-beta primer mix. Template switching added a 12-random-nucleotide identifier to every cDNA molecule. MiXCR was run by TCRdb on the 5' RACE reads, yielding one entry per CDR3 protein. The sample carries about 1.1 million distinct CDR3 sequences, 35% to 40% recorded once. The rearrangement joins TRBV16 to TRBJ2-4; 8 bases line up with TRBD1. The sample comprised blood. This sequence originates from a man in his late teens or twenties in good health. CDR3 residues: CASSPGQGRKYF. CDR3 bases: TGTGCCAGCAGCCCCGGACAGGGCCGTAAGTACTTC.